The text below deals with one TCR beta chain. Its antigen is not known. This sample was taken from a study of cytomegalovirus exposure and HLA in healthy donors. Regarding the study as a whole: Researchers reported in a later analysis that a missense DCLRE1C variant was tied to TCR beta V- and J-gene trimming.

It was with 60 Vbeta and 13 Jbeta primers that the PCR ran. Libraries were prepared by immunoSEQ multiplex PCR; TCRdb keeps only in-frame clonotypes and omits some of them. The data hold around 150,000 clones, with 76% observed a single time. The CDR3 is made up of 14 amino acids. The V end was cut by 6 bases, the J end by 3 bases, with 14 bases between. The germline CDR1 and CDR2 sequences are SNHLY and FYNNEI. The sample comprised PBMCs. This rearrangement joins TRBV2 to TRBJ2-5; tentative D call: TRBD2 (6 bases). The sequence was collected from a man aged 35 to 55 in good health and CMV-seronegative. DNA for the CDR3: TGTGCCAGCAGATTCGGGACTCCGAAAGAGACCCAGTACTTC. This gives the protein CASRFGTPKETQYF. The whole variable domain, remainder taken from reference TRBV2 and TRBJ2-5, is EPEVTQTPSHQVTQMGQEVILRCVPISNHLYFYWYRQILGQKVEFLVSFYNNEISEKSEIFDDQFSVERPDGSNFTLKIRSTKLEDSAMYFCASRFGTPKETQYFGPGTRLLVL.